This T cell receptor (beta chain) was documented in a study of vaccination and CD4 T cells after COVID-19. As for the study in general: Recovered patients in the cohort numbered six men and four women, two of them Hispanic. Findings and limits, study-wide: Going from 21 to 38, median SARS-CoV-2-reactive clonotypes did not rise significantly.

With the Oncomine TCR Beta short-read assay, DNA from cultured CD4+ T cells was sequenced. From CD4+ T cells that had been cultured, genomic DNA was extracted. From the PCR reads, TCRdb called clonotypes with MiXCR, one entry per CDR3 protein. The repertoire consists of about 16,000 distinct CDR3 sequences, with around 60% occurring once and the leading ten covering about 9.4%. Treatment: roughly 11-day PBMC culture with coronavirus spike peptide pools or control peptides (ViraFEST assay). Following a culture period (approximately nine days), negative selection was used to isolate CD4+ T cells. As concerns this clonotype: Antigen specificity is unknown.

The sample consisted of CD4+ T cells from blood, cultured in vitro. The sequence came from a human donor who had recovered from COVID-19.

Here the CDR3 reads CASSSDVNYGYTF. The CDR3 DNA follows: TGTGCCAGCAGCTCGGACGTTAACTATGGCTACACCTTC. The chain couples TRBV7-9 to TRBJ1-2; no definite D call. The germline gives CDR1 SEHNR, CDR2 FQNEAQ (reference sequence). This CDR3 spans 13 amino acids. V shed 4 bases and J shed 1 base, with 7 bases lying between them.